This T cell receptor beta chain was identified in a study of Graves' ophthalmopathy and Graves' hyperthyroidism. Amplified TCR beta CDR3 regions were obtained using RNA transcripts as template. First-round RT-PCR relied on HTBI primers, and a second-round multiplex PCR came next. TCRdb reprocessed the multiplex PCR reads with MiXCR, giving one entry per CDR3 protein. The sample shows 680,000 or so distinct CDR3 sequences, about a fifth of them seen only once. CDR1 is KGHSH and CDR2 is LQKENI in the germline V gene. The CDR3 has 17 residues. The ends were cut back, 2 bases at V and 0 bases at J, with 17 bases in the middle. To note about this clonotype: Its antigen remains unidentified.

Absence of ophthalmopathy within 18 months of follow-up defined stable hyperthyroidism. PBMCs were isolated by Ficoll-Paque density gradient centrifugation, using 7.5 to 10 ml of fresh peripheral blood as the starting material. Study observations and caveats: Using a 13-signature model, the authors split ophthalmopathy from stable hyperthyroidism, with under 90% sensitivity and 80% to 84% specificity.

Sequences were obtained from peripheral blood. This receptor was taken from a woman aged 18 to 35 with stable Graves' hyperthyroidism. Some clones in this sample may be carry-over from other donors' samples. The chain employs TRBV18 and TRBJ2-7; D remains ambiguous. The CDR3: CASSPESPMRPSYEQYF. For the CDR3, the DNA is TGTGCCAGCTCACCAGAGAGTCCTATGCGGCCCTCCTACGAGCAGTACTTC.